This is a list of T cell receptor beta chains from one sample in a study of neurological immune-mediated disorders. TCRdb recomputed calls from the 5' RACE reads with MiXCR, one row per CDR3 protein. The table lists 90,000 to 150,000 distinct CDR3 sequences, about 3.2% of them singletons. Material for sequencing was PBMCs. The receptors derive from a woman aged 25 to 45 with multiple sclerosis. CDR3s include the opening cysteine and the closing phenylalanine or tryptophan. The D gene is left open where the match is weak. Not every row has a clone size; where given, it reads once, few, many or a size class.

J gene: TRBJ2-2; D gene: -; V gene: TRBV5-1; CDR3 length: 14; clone size: -; CDR3 DNA: TGCGCCAGCAAAGGACCAGGGAATGCCGGGGAGCTGTTTTTT; CDR3 protein: CASKGPGNAGELFF
J gene: TRBJ1-2; D gene: TRBD1; V gene: TRBV5-1; CDR3 length: 15; clone size: many; CDR3 DNA: TGCGCCAGCAGCGCACGACAGGGGGGGATCGTTGGCTACACCTTC; CDR3 protein: CASSARQGGIVGYTF
J gene: TRBJ2-7; D gene: -; V gene: TRBV5-1; CDR3 length: 14; clone size: many; CDR3 DNA: TGCGCCAGCAGCTTGGGTTTGTTGGGTGACGAGCAGTACTTC; CDR3 protein: CASSLGLLGDEQYF
J gene: TRBJ1-1; D gene: -; V gene: TRBV27; CDR3 length: 14; clone size: many; CDR3 DNA: TGTGCCAGCAGTTTATTTCCGATGAACACTGAAGCTTTCTTT; CDR3 protein: CASSLFPMNTEAFF
J gene: TRBJ2-7; D gene: -; V gene: TRBV5-1; CDR3 length: 12; clone size: few; CDR3 DNA: TGCGCCAGCAGCCAAGGACACAGGGAGCAGTACTTC; CDR3 protein: CASSQGHREQYF
J gene: TRBJ2-1; D gene: -; V gene: TRBV4-1; CDR3 length: 16; clone size: -; CDR3 DNA: TGCGCCAGCAGCCCCCACCAGGGCAAAAGGGTCGATGAGCAGTTCTTC; CDR3 protein: CASSPHQGKRVDEQFF
J gene: TRBJ1-6; D gene: -; V gene: TRBV15; CDR3 length: 15; clone size: many; CDR3 DNA: TGTGCCACCAGCAGAGTTCGGTGGGGGGAGTCACCCCTCCACTTT; CDR3 protein: CATSRVRWGESPLHF
J gene: TRBJ1-1; D gene: -; V gene: TRBV12-3/TRBV12-4; CDR3 length: 13; clone size: -; CDR3 DNA: TGTGCCAGCAGTTTTCTCCCGAACACTGAAGCTTTCTTT; CDR3 protein: CASSFLPNTEAFF
J gene: TRBJ2-7; D gene: TRBD1; V gene: TRBV5-1; CDR3 length: 18; clone size: many; CDR3 DNA: TGCGCCAGCAGCTTGGCACCGACTTGGGGACAGACTACCTACGAGCAGTACTTC; CDR3 protein: CASSLAPTWGQTTYEQYF
J gene: TRBJ1-1; D gene: -; V gene: TRBV15; CDR3 length: 15; clone size: many; CDR3 DNA: TGTGCCACCAGCAGAGCCGGTTTTACGCTCACTGAAGCTTTCTTT; CDR3 protein: CATSRAGFTLTEAFF
J gene: TRBJ1-1; D gene: -; V gene: TRBV5-1; CDR3 length: 15; clone size: many; CDR3 DNA: TGCGCCAGCAGCTTGGAAGTCAACCTGAACACTGAAGCTTTCTTT; CDR3 protein: CASSLEVNLNTEAFF
J gene: TRBJ2-3; D gene: TRBD2; V gene: TRBV20-1; CDR3 length: 16; clone size: many; CDR3 DNA: TGCAGTGCAATCGCGGCGGGCGGGGGACGCACAGATACGCAGTATTTT; CDR3 protein: CSAIAAGGGRTDTQYF
J gene: TRBJ2-1; D gene: -; V gene: TRBV20-1; CDR3 length: 14; clone size: many; CDR3 DNA: TGCAGTGCCCACCCCCTAGAGTCCTACAATGAGCAGTTCTTC; CDR3 protein: CSAHPLESYNEQFF
J gene: TRBJ1-5; D gene: TRBD1; V gene: TRBV11-2; CDR3 length: 14; clone size: few; CDR3 DNA: TGTGCCAGCAGCCTCGACAGGGTGGGTCAGCCCCAGCATTTT; CDR3 protein: CASSLDRVGQPQHF
J gene: TRBJ1-2; D gene: TRBD1; V gene: TRBV12-3/TRBV12-4; CDR3 length: 15; clone size: -; CDR3 DNA: TGTGCCAGCACCCACCTGGACAGGCCCTATGATGGCTACACCTTC; CDR3 protein: CASTHLDRPYDGYTF
J gene: TRBJ2-7; D gene: TRBD2; V gene: TRBV6-2/TRBV6-3; CDR3 length: 14; clone size: many; CDR3 DNA: TGTGCCAGCAGCCGGGGGGTCGGGACCTACGAGCAGTACTTC; CDR3 protein: CASSRGVGTYEQYF
J gene: TRBJ2-1; D gene: -; V gene: TRBV12-3/TRBV12-4; CDR3 length: 13; clone size: many; CDR3 DNA: TGTGCCAGCAGTTTGGGGGGTATCAATGAGCAGTTCTTC; CDR3 protein: CASSLGGINEQFF
J gene: TRBJ2-1; D gene: TRBD2; V gene: TRBV9; CDR3 length: 17; clone size: many; CDR3 DNA: TGTGCCAGCAGCAGAACCTTAGCGGGGAACTCCTACAATGAGCAGTTCTTC; CDR3 protein: CASSRTLAGNSYNEQFF
J gene: TRBJ1-1; D gene: -; V gene: TRBV12-3/TRBV12-4; CDR3 length: 13; clone size: many; CDR3 DNA: TGTGCCAGCATCAAAAGGGAAGGATGGAGGGCTTTCTTT; CDR3 protein: CASIKREGWRAFF